The clone carrying this T cell receptor (beta chain) was observed a handful of times. The junction departs from germline at one end; a sequencing error may be responsible. Each CDR3 protein is one row after TCRdb ran MiXCR on the RACE reads. The table has approximately 370,000 distinct CDR3 sequences, 5% to 6.5% seen once. The CDR3 sequence is 17 residues long. The data were obtained in a study of human T cells and chemical hapten exposure. Study information: Sensitization was performed using 2% DPC on a roughly 2 cm by roughly 2 cm upper inner arm skin site. Patients got weekly scalp diphenylcyclopropenone doses over the approximately 24-week study. A patient group, mainly female, showed alopecia areata, totalis or universalis.

The sample's time point: pre-sensitization, week 0. Treatment in this sample: therapeutic diphenylcyclopropenone sensitization with weekly scalp DPC. Alopecia patients deemed DPC-suitable, aged 18 to 70, excluding pregnancy. The source is a woman aged 18-30 years with alopecia areata. Some clones in this sample may be carry-over from other donors' samples. The chain couples TRBV12-3 or TRBV12-4 to TRBJ2-1; 7 positions match TRBD2. The sequences come from whole blood, collected in connection with sensitization to the hapten diphenylcyclopropenone (DPC). The CDR3 nucleotides are TGTGCCAGCGGTTTAGGAAGCGGGGCGGTGATCTACAATGAGCAGTTCTTC. Amino acids: CASGLGSGAVIYNEQFF.